This T cell receptor (beta chain) emerged from a study of human T cells and chemical hapten exposure. Overall study context: Each week of the approximately 25-week study, patients had diphenylcyclopropenone applied to the scalp. Diagnoses of alopecia areata, totalis or universalis occurred in mostly female patients.

Unmatched junction bases numbered 11, after V lost 6 bases and J lost 0 bases. This CDR3 comprises 18 residues. Germline V CDR1 and CDR2: MRHNA, SNTAGT. TCRdb re-analysed the RACE reads in MiXCR, keeping a single row per CDR3 protein. This sample has roughly 90,000 distinct CDR3 sequences, with roughly 11% found just once. Overall study findings and caveats: PT1 expanded TCR counts and patch test score correlated positively.

The time point was: patch test 3, about 24 weeks after DPC sensitization. The treatment denotes: therapeutic diphenylcyclopropenone sensitization with weekly scalp DPC. This clonotype was observed many times. As yet, its antigen is unknown. The sequences come from whole blood, collected in connection with sensitization to the hapten diphenylcyclopropenone (DPC). This chain joins TRBV6-4 and TRBJ2-2, with 9 positions matching TRBD2. The TCR comes from a woman aged 30 to 39 with alopecia areata. Some clones in this sample may be carry-over from other donors' samples. In DNA, the CDR3 is TGTGCCAGCAGCGAGGGTTCTAGCGGGAAATCGAACACCGGGGAGCTGTTTTTT. Translating gives CASSEGSSGKSNTGELFF.